The present T cell receptor beta chain was sequenced within a study of T cell changes during pregnancy in multiple sclerosis. The assay was immunoSEQ multiplex PCR, and TCRdb's table has in-frame clones only and misses some. The data show tens of thousands of clones, with over 90% seen just once and around 1% held by the top ten. The receptor was isolated from a female donor with multiple sclerosis, enrolled in a pregnancy study. Specimen: peripheral blood, collected after pregnancy.

The CDR3 region is CASSLDREETQYF. The CDR3 bases are TGTGCCAGCAGCTTAGACAGGGAAGAGACCCAGTACTTC. This chain links TRBV7-8 with TRBJ2-5; tentative D call: TRBD1 (6 bases). CDR3 length: 13 residues. Germline-derived CDR1 and CDR2 are SGHVS and FQNEAQ. Trimming pared 1 base from V and 3 bases from J, leaving 6 bases between.